This entry features one T cell receptor (beta chain) sequence. Germline values: CDR1 KGHSH, CDR2 LQKENI. J lost 8 bases, V lost 2 bases, and 6 bases had no gene match. The CDR3 is 15 amino acids. This record comes from a study of patients and donors after allogeneic stem cell transplantation. One entry per CDR3 protein results from TCRdb running MiXCR on the RT-PCR reads. The data show about 960,000 distinct CDR3 sequences, about a sixth seen once. The origin of this receptor is a human donor who was either an allogeneic HSCT recipient or a stem cell or donor lymphocyte infusion donor (not recorded which). It is not recorded whose cells these are; they may come from a transplant donor. V and J are TRBV18 and TRBJ2-1; 10 nucleotides align to TRBD1. Sequencing was performed on blood, either unsorted or a sorted T cell fraction (not recorded which). CDR3 sequence: CASSPDRDRGDEQFF. CDR3 in DNA: TGTGCCAGCTCACCAGACCGGGACAGGGGAGATGAGCAGTTCTTC.